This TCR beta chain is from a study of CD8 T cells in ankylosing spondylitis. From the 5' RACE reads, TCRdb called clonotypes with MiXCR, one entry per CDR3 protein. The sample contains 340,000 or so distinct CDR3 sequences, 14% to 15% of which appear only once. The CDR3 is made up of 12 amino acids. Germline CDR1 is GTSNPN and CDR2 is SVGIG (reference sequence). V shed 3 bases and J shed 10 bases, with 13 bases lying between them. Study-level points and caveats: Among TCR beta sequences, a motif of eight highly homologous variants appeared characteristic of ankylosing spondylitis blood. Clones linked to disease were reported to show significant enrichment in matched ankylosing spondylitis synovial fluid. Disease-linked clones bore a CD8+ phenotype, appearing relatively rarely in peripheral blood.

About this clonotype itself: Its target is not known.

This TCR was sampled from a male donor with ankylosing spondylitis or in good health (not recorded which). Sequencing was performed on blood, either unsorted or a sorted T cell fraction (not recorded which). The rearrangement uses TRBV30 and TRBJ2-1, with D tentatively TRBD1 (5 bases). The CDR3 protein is CAWSPNQGEQFF. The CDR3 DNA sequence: TGTGCCTGGAGCCCGAATCAGGGCGAGCAGTTCTTC.